The 11 T cell receptor beta chains below all came from one sample that was sequenced in a study of T cells in Graves' hyperthyroidism and ophthalmopathy. Researchers amplified the TCR beta CDR3 regions from RNA transcripts. The study used the HTBI primer set for a first-round RT-PCR of the TCR CDR3. TCRdb processed the multiplex PCR reads anew with MiXCR; each CDR3 protein has one entry. The data contain hundreds of thousands of distinct CDR3 sequences, about 19% of them singletons. The sequencing input was blood. Source of these receptors: a woman aged 45-60 years with Graves' hyperthyroidism that later progressed to Graves' ophthalmopathy.

V gene TRBV5-6 combines with J gene TRBJ1-3; D is unclear. From germline, CDR1 is SGHDT and CDR2 YYEEEE. V dropped 0 bases and J dropped 2 bases, with 9 bases sitting between them. The CDR3 consists of 15 residues. The CDR3 loop reads CASSLARDPGNTIYF. The CDR3 region has the DNA TGTGCCAGCAGCTTGGCGCGGGATCCTGGAAACACCATATATTTT.

This clonotype appeared many times. The chain has TRBV13 and TRBJ1-3; D not resolved. V shed 4 bases and J shed 0 bases, with 13 bases lying between them. Germline V CDR1 and CDR2: PRHDT, FYEKMQ (reference sequence). The CDR3 runs to 16 residues. The CDR3 DNA reads as TGTGCCAGCAGCTCCTTGACGGACCCCTCTGGAAACACCATATATTTT. The encoded protein is CASSSLTDPSGNTIYF.

CDR3 bases: TGTGCCAGCAGTCTTCGGGGAGGGGATTACAATGAGCAGTTCTTC. Its protein is CASSLRGGDYNEQFF. This chain links TRBV6-1 with TRBJ2-1; 7 bases align to TRBD2. Trimming took 5 bases from V and 4 from J; bases not matched to a gene: 8. The CDR3 totals 15 residues. The germline gives CDR1 MNHNS, CDR2 SASEGT.

This sequence joins TRBV29-1 and TRBJ1-2; tentatively, D is TRBD1 (6 bases). Looked up from germline, CDR1 is SQVTM and CDR2 is ANQGSEA. The CDR3 runs to 21 residues. V was clipped by 1 base and J by 4 bases, with 34 bases between them. CDR3 nucleotides: TGCAGCGTTGAAGCCCCCCCGGTGGGGGGGGGACACGACGCGGAGTTCTATGGCTACACCTTC. Its translation: CSVEAPPVGGGHDAEFYGYTF.

This clonotype came up many times. V usage is TRBV11-3 and J usage is TRBJ2-4; 11 bases map to TRBD2. The CDR3 spans 15 residues. Germline trimming cut 5 bases from V and 7 bases from J; bases unmatched to any gene: 7. Germline loops: CDR1 SGHNT, CDR2 YENEEA. The CDR3 sequence: CASSNLAGGRNIQYF. Written as DNA, the CDR3 is TGTGCCAGCAGCAATCTAGCGGGGGGACGGAACATTCAGTACTTC.

CDR3 bases: TGCAGCGTTGAAGAAGACTATGGCTACACCTTC. As protein: CSVEEDYGYTF. The chain couples TRBV29-1 to TRBJ1-2; no definite D call. This CDR3 comprises 11 residues. Trimming pared 0 bases from V and 3 bases from J, leaving 2 bases between. Germline lookup yields CDR1 SQVTM and CDR2 ANQGSEA.

In this sample, this clonotype turned up many times. The J gene is TRBJ1-1, the V gene TRBV3-1; D not certain. The CDR3 runs to 13 residues. The germline V and J ends were trimmed by 1 base and 10 bases, with 13 bases remaining between them. Per the germline V gene, CDR1 is LGHDT and CDR2 is YNNKEL (reference sequence). In nucleotides, the CDR3 is TGTGCCAGCAGCCAAGTCCCCGAGACGACAGCTTTCTTT. Translated, it gives CASSQVPETTAFF.

CDR3 bases: TGTGCCAGCAGCCCGCCCGTGGACACTCTCTATGGCTACACCTTC. This translates into CASSPPVDTLYGYTF. The J gene is TRBJ1-2, the V gene TRBV14; maybe TRBD1 (5 bases). CDR3 size: 15 residues. V lost 4 bases to trimming and J lost 4 bases, with 16 bases between them. Germline CDR1 is SGHDN and CDR2 is FVKESK.

This clonotype was counted only a few times. A read error may produce the germline difference seen at one junction end. The J gene is TRBJ2-5, the V gene TRBV7-7; 7 nucleotides match TRBD1. In germline, CDR1 is SSHAT, CDR2 FNYEAQ (reference sequence). The CDR3 sequence is 14 residues long. As DNA, the CDR3 is TGTGCTAGCAGCAGGGGACAGTACCAAGAGACCCAGTACTTC. Its translation is CASSRGQYQETQYF.

This clonotype was seen many times. The chain uses TRBV18 and TRBJ1-2; 7 nucleotides align to TRBD1. CDR3 size: 14 residues. CDR1 and CDR2 from the germline V gene are KGHSH and LQKENI. The junction had 3 bases not matched to a gene; V was cut back by 3 bases and J by 2 bases. Written as DNA, the CDR3 is TGTGCCAGCTCACCCTTACAGGGGAACTATGGCTACACCTTC. This translates into CASSPLQGNYGYTF.

This clonotype has a handful of counts. The genes are TRBV9 and TRBJ1-5; 12 nucleotides agree with TRBD1. The CDR3 has 15 residues. V was pared by 2 bases and J by 7 bases, with 4 bases of the junction left unmatched. Germline V gene lookup returns CDR1 SGDLS and CDR2 YYNGEE. The CDR3 nucleotides are TGTGCCAGCAGCGTGGGACAGGGGGCAGGACAGCCCCAGCATTTT. Translating gives CASSVGQGAGQPQHF. Looking up the rest from reference TRBV9 and TRBJ1-5 gives the full variable domain: DSGVTQTPKHLITATGQRVTLRCSPRSGDLSVYWYQQSLDQGLQFLIQYYNGEERAKGNILERFSAQQFPDLHSELNLSSLELGDSALYFCASSVGQGAGQPQHFGDGTRLSIL.